Listed below are T cell receptor beta chains from one sample, sequenced in a study of T cells in Graves' hyperthyroidism and ophthalmopathy. Using its own MiXCR run on the multiplex PCR reads, TCRdb lists one record per CDR3 protein. The sample has about 510,000 distinct CDR3 sequences; 14% are singletons. The specimen was blood. The receptor set was obtained from a woman aged 40 to 50 with Graves' hyperthyroidism. CDR3s include the opening cysteine and the closing phenylalanine or tryptophan.

v_gene,CDR3aa
TRBV20-1,CSARGPTISTDTQYF
TRBV15,CATSRDHGSSSRSISPLHF
TRBV20-1,CSARGGGLNTEAFF
TRBV20-1,CSASSRGGGYTF
TRBV12-3/TRBV12-4,CASSFGPQTGNTEAFF
TRBV19,CASSIDPATAGTYNEQFF
TRBV18,CASSPSDEQFF
TRBV27,CASSPETFTSYNEQFF
TRBV20-1,CSASSSRVQKDGLNGAGNTIYF
TRBV27,CTSSLLGGNEQFF
TRBV20-1,CSARDMGAGTSYNEQFF
TRBV7-3,CASSTRRDSRYNEQFF
TRBV20-1,CSAALQGPGYTF
TRBV5-1,CASSQGQGVVGEQFF
TRBV11-3,CASSLDFRDRASYEQYF
TRBV7-9,CASSPGTPRAQYF